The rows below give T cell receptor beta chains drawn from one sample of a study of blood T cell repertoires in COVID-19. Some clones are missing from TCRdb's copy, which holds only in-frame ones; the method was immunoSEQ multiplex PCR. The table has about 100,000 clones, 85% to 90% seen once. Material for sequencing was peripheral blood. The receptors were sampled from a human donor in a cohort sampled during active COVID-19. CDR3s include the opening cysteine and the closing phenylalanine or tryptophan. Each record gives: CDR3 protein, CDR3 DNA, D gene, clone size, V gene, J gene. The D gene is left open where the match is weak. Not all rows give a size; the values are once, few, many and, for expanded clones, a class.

CDR3 protein: CASSPGQGAFKTQYF
CDR3 DNA: TGTGCCAGCAGCCCCGGACAGGGGGCTTTCAAGACCCAGTACTTC
D gene: TRBD1
clone size: NA
V gene: TRBV7-2
J gene: TRBJ2-5

CDR3 protein: CASSKDSYNSPLHF
CDR3 DNA: TGTGCCAGCAGCAAAGACAGTTATAATTCACCCCTCCACTTT
D gene: NA
clone size: NA
V gene: TRBV7-2
J gene: TRBJ1-6

CDR3 protein: CASNNMGADTQYF
CDR3 DNA: TGTGCCAGCAACAATATGGGGGCTGATACGCAGTATTTT
D gene: NA
clone size: few
V gene: TRBV7-9
J gene: TRBJ2-3

CDR3 protein: CASSFSRGRNEQFF
CDR3 DNA: TGTGCCAGCAGCTTTTCCAGGGGGCGGAATGAGCAGTTCTTC
D gene: TRBD1
clone size: NA
V gene: TRBV11-2
J gene: TRBJ2-1

CDR3 protein: CASRLFRSETQYF
CDR3 DNA: TGTGCCAGCAGACTATTTCGGTCGGAGACCCAGTACTTC
D gene: NA
clone size: NA
V gene: TRBV6-5
J gene: TRBJ2-5

CDR3 protein: CSASYGYTF
CDR3 DNA: TGCAGTGCCAGCTATGGCTACACCTTC
D gene: NA
clone size: few
V gene: TRBV20-1
J gene: TRBJ1-2

CDR3 protein: CASSQGARETQYF
CDR3 DNA: TGTGCCAGCAGCCAGGGGGCTCGAGAGACCCAGTACTTC
D gene: NA
clone size: NA
V gene: TRBV3-1/TRBV3-2
J gene: TRBJ2-5

CDR3 protein: CASSHHRAGLLPPSGNTIYF
CDR3 DNA: TGTGCCAGCAGCCACCACCGTGCAGGACTCCTTCCTCCCTCTGGAAACACCATATATTTT
D gene: NA
clone size: NA
V gene: TRBV7-8
J gene: TRBJ1-3

CDR3 protein: CASSTGLAGGLDNEQFF
CDR3 DNA: TGTGCCAGCTCAACTGGACTAGCGGGGGGCCTAGACAATGAGCAGTTCTTC
D gene: TRBD2
clone size: NA
V gene: TRBV18
J gene: TRBJ2-1

CDR3 protein: CASSTGGVGANVLTF
CDR3 DNA: TGTGCCAGCAGCACGGGGGGGGTTGGGGCCAACGTCCTGACTTTC
D gene: TRBD2
clone size: NA
V gene: TRBV5-4
J gene: TRBJ2-6

CDR3 protein: CASSRDRVSPLHF
CDR3 DNA: TGTGCCAGCAGCCGGGACAGGGTTTCACCCCTCCACTTT
D gene: TRBD1
clone size: NA
V gene: TRBV19
J gene: TRBJ1-6

CDR3 protein: CAISESGGEKLFF
CDR3 DNA: TGTGCCATCAGTGAGTCCGGCGGTGAAAAACTGTTTTTT
D gene: NA
clone size: few
V gene: TRBV10-3
J gene: TRBJ1-4

CDR3 protein: CASTNKDRGLGKLFF
CDR3 DNA: TGTGCCAGTACCAATAAGGACAGGGGGCTTGGAAAACTGTTTTTT
D gene: TRBD1
clone size: NA
V gene: TRBV19
J gene: TRBJ1-4

CDR3 protein: CASSPASQPTQYF
CDR3 DNA: TGTGCCAGCAGCCCGGCTAGCCAGCCGACCCAGTACTTC
D gene: NA
clone size: once
V gene: TRBV7-2
J gene: TRBJ2-5

CDR3 protein: CASSLAGETQYF
CDR3 DNA: TGCGCCAGCAGCTTGGCGGGAGAGACCCAGTACTTC
D gene: NA
clone size: NA
V gene: TRBV5-1
J gene: TRBJ2-5

CDR3 protein: CASSLLTGGTGELFF
CDR3 DNA: TGTGCCAGCAGTTTATTGACAGGAGGCACCGGGGAGCTGTTTTTT
D gene: NA
clone size: NA
V gene: TRBV27
J gene: TRBJ2-2

CDR3 protein: CASSLVGQGDLVGYTF
CDR3 DNA: TGTGCCAGCAGTTTAGTGGGACAGGGTGATTTGGTTGGCTACACCTTC
D gene: TRBD1
clone size: once
V gene: TRBV27
J gene: TRBJ1-2

CDR3 protein: CASSEQGATDTQYF
CDR3 DNA: TGCGCCAGCAGCGAACAGGGTGCCACAGATACGCAGTATTTT
D gene: NA
clone size: NA
V gene: TRBV5-1
J gene: TRBJ2-3

CDR3 protein: CASSPRTAPSTGELFF
CDR3 DNA: TGTGCCAGCTCACCCCGGACAGCCCCGAGCACCGGGGAGCTGTTTTTT
D gene: NA
clone size: NA
V gene: TRBV18
J gene: TRBJ2-2

CDR3 protein: CASNPGTGAEVVVYTF
CDR3 DNA: TGTGCCAGCAACCCGGGGACAGGGGCAGAGGTGGTCGTCTACACCTTC
D gene: TRBD1
clone size: NA
V gene: TRBV7-9
J gene: TRBJ1-2

CDR3 protein: CASSRGWGEAGELFF
CDR3 DNA: TGTGCCAGTAGTAGGGGTTGGGGGGAAGCCGGGGAGCTGTTTTTT
D gene: NA
clone size: once
V gene: TRBV19
J gene: TRBJ2-2

CDR3 protein: CASSQDRDRHLDTQYF
CDR3 DNA: TGTGCCAGCAGCCAAGATCGGGACAGACACTTGGATACGCAGTATTTT
D gene: TRBD1
clone size: NA
V gene: TRBV3-1/TRBV3-2
J gene: TRBJ2-3

CDR3 protein: CASSLWSGLGEHEQYF
CDR3 DNA: TGTGCCAGCAGCTTGTGGTCGGGACTAGGCGAACACGAGCAGTACTTC
D gene: TRBD2
clone size: few
V gene: TRBV5-4
J gene: TRBJ2-7

CDR3 protein: CASSLGLTEAFF
CDR3 DNA: TGTGCCAGCAGCTTGGGTCTCACTGAAGCTTTCTTT
D gene: NA
clone size: many
V gene: TRBV5-6
J gene: TRBJ1-1

CDR3 protein: CASSPDWVEAFF
CDR3 DNA: TGTGCCAGCTCACCAGACTGGGTAGAAGCTTTCTTT
D gene: NA
clone size: NA
V gene: TRBV18
J gene: TRBJ1-1

CDR3 protein: CASSPEIRGSMNTEAFF
CDR3 DNA: TGCGCCAGCAGCCCCGAAATCCGGGGATCGATGAACACTGAAGCTTTCTTT
D gene: NA
clone size: NA
V gene: TRBV5-1
J gene: TRBJ1-1

CDR3 protein: CASSTKLTSGSGKTQYF
CDR3 DNA: TGTGCCAGCAGTACGAAACTGACTAGCGGGAGCGGGAAGACCCAGTACTTC
D gene: TRBD2
clone size: NA
V gene: TRBV6-2/TRBV6-3
J gene: TRBJ2-5

CDR3 protein: CASSLRGTTEAFF
CDR3 DNA: TGTGCCAGCAGCTTGAGGGGAACCACTGAAGCTTTCTTT
D gene: NA
clone size: once
V gene: TRBV5-4
J gene: TRBJ1-1

CDR3 protein: CASSSLGHQNYGYTF
CDR3 DNA: TGTGCCAGCTCGAGCCTGGGGCACCAGAACTATGGCTACACCTTC
D gene: NA
clone size: NA
V gene: TRBV18
J gene: TRBJ1-2

CDR3 protein: CASSFAGQGAGEKLFF
CDR3 DNA: TGCGCCAGCAGCTTCGCCGGACAGGGGGCCGGAGAAAAACTGTTTTTT
D gene: TRBD1
clone size: NA
V gene: TRBV5-1
J gene: TRBJ1-4

CDR3 protein: CATSWGPPSEYEQYF
CDR3 DNA: TGTGCCACCAGCTGGGGCCCCCCCTCGGAATACGAGCAGTACTTC
D gene: NA
clone size: NA
V gene: TRBV15
J gene: TRBJ2-7

CDR3 protein: CASSAPPGGGDTEAFF
CDR3 DNA: TGCGCCAGCAGCGCACCCCCGGGGGGCGGCGACACTGAAGCTTTCTTT
D gene: NA
clone size: NA
V gene: TRBV4-1
J gene: TRBJ1-1

CDR3 protein: CASSQRHGSSNQPQHF
CDR3 DNA: TGTGCCAGCAGTCAGAGACACGGCTCTAGCAATCAGCCCCAGCATTTT
D gene: NA
clone size: NA
V gene: TRBV2
J gene: TRBJ1-5

CDR3 protein: CASSPGTSGSYEQYF
CDR3 DNA: TGTGCCAGCTCACCAGGGACTAGCGGTTCTTACGAGCAGTACTTC
D gene: TRBD2
clone size: NA
V gene: TRBV18
J gene: TRBJ2-7

CDR3 protein: CASSWKGLAGPTQYF
CDR3 DNA: TGTGCCAGCAGCTGGAAGGGACTAGCGGGACCCACCCAGTACTTC
D gene: TRBD2
clone size: NA
V gene: TRBV11-2
J gene: TRBJ2-5

CDR3 protein: CASNREGDQPQHF
CDR3 DNA: TGTGCCAGCAACAGGGAGGGAGATCAGCCCCAGCATTTT
D gene: NA
clone size: NA
V gene: TRBV2
J gene: TRBJ1-5

CDR3 protein: CASSQVGLAGDTQYF
CDR3 DNA: TGCGCCAGCAGCCAAGTTGGACTAGCGGGAGATACGCAGTATTTT
D gene: TRBD2
clone size: once
V gene: TRBV4-3
J gene: TRBJ2-3

CDR3 protein: CASSPGSAGYTF
CDR3 DNA: TGTGCCAGTAGCCCAGGGTCTGCTGGCTACACCTTC
D gene: NA
clone size: NA
V gene: TRBV19
J gene: TRBJ1-2

CDR3 protein: CASRLAGESYNEQFF
CDR3 DNA: TGTGCCAGCAGACTAGCGGGAGAATCCTACAATGAGCAGTTCTTC
D gene: TRBD2
clone size: NA
V gene: TRBV6-5
J gene: TRBJ2-1

CDR3 protein: CASSQDSSSGNTIYF
CDR3 DNA: TGCGCCAGCAGCCAGGACTCCTCCTCTGGAAACACCATATATTTT
D gene: NA
clone size: NA
V gene: TRBV4-3
J gene: TRBJ1-3

CDR3 protein: CASSQDPRGPGTQYF
CDR3 DNA: TGCGCCAGCAGCCAAGATCCGCGGGGGCCGGGGACCCAGTACTTC
D gene: NA
clone size: NA
V gene: TRBV4-1
J gene: TRBJ2-5

CDR3 protein: CASSRQGNNYGYTF
CDR3 DNA: TGTGCCAGTAGTCGACAGGGGAATAACTATGGCTACACCTTC
D gene: TRBD1
clone size: NA
V gene: TRBV19
J gene: TRBJ1-2

CDR3 protein: CASSVGGDSHQPQHF
CDR3 DNA: TGTGCCAGCAGCGTAGGCGGGGACTCACATCAGCCCCAGCATTTT
D gene: NA
clone size: NA
V gene: TRBV9
J gene: TRBJ1-5

CDR3 protein: CASSYSKPGQLYGYTF
CDR3 DNA: TGTGCCAGCAGTTACTCGAAGCCGGGACAGCTCTATGGCTACACCTTC
D gene: TRBD1
clone size: NA
V gene: TRBV6-2/TRBV6-3
J gene: TRBJ1-2

CDR3 protein: CASSLVGQGPPLHF
CDR3 DNA: TGTGCCAGCAGCTTAGTAGGACAGGGGCCACCCCTCCACTTT
D gene: TRBD1
clone size: few
V gene: TRBV11-2
J gene: TRBJ1-6

CDR3 protein: CASSQEDRDQETQYF
CDR3 DNA: TGCGCCAGCAGTCAAGAGGACAGGGACCAAGAGACCCAGTACTTC
D gene: TRBD1
clone size: NA
V gene: TRBV23-1
J gene: TRBJ2-5

CDR3 protein: CSVLGTSRYF
CDR3 DNA: TGCAGTGTCCTAGGGACATCGCGGTACTTC
D gene: NA
clone size: NA
V gene: TRBV20-1
J gene: TRBJ2-7

CDR3 protein: CASKRTSGSGETQYF
CDR3 DNA: TGTGCCAGTAAGCGTACTAGCGGGAGCGGAGAGACCCAGTACTTC
D gene: TRBD2
clone size: NA
V gene: TRBV19
J gene: TRBJ2-5

CDR3 protein: CASKQGNNEKLFF
CDR3 DNA: TGTGCCAGCAAACAGGGAAATAATGAAAAACTGTTTTTT
D gene: NA
clone size: NA
V gene: TRBV25-1
J gene: TRBJ1-4

CDR3 protein: CASSYMGGGTFF
CDR3 DNA: TGTGCCAGCAGTTACATGGGGGGTGGAACTTTCTTT
D gene: NA
clone size: once
V gene: TRBV6-5
J gene: TRBJ1-1

CDR3 protein: CASSLEFGTGGLDEQFF
CDR3 DNA: TGTGCCAGCAGCTTGGAATTTGGGACAGGGGGTTTGGATGAGCAGTTCTTC
D gene: TRBD1
clone size: NA
V gene: TRBV5-6
J gene: TRBJ2-1

CDR3 protein: CASSPQRGNGGEQYF
CDR3 DNA: TGTGCCAGCAGTCCCCAGAGGGGGAACGGTGGCGAGCAGTACTTC
D gene: NA
clone size: NA
V gene: TRBV7-2
J gene: TRBJ2-7

CDR3 protein: CASRSLAGDLYEQYF
CDR3 DNA: TGTGCCAGTAGATCACTAGCGGGAGATCTCTACGAGCAGTACTTC
D gene: TRBD2
clone size: NA
V gene: TRBV19
J gene: TRBJ2-7

CDR3 protein: CASSERLDIWAGNTIYF
CDR3 DNA: TGTGCCAGCAGTGAAAGGCTGGACATCTGGGCGGGAAACACCATATATTTT
D gene: NA
clone size: NA
V gene: TRBV25-1
J gene: TRBJ1-3

CDR3 protein: CASSPGQATGELFF
CDR3 DNA: TGTGCCAGCTCACCAGGACAGGCGACCGGGGAGCTGTTTTTT
D gene: TRBD1
clone size: few
V gene: TRBV18
J gene: TRBJ2-2